This T cell receptor beta chain derives from a study of T cell repertoires in cytomegalovirus infection. This clonotype occurred a few times. As yet, its antigen is unknown. From germline, CDR1 is DFQATT and CDR2 SNEGSKA (reference sequence). After removal of 0 bases from V and 2 bases from J, the junction contained 6 bases not matched to a gene. The CDR3 contains 16 residues. TCRdb fed the reads into MiXCR, producing one record per CDR3 protein. The sample lists about 280,000 distinct CDR3 sequences, about 20% occurring once. This chain connects TRBV20-1 to TRBJ2-2, with 7 bases aligning to TRBD2. Sequences were derived from cultured PBMCs, sampled from culture after CMV antigen stimulation. The sequence came from a human donor in good health (CMV status not recorded). Some clones in this sample may be carry-over from other donors' samples. The chain's CDR3 is CSARDASGPNTGELFF. In DNA form, the CDR3 reads TGCAGTGCTAGAGACGCTAGCGGTCCAAACACCGGGGAGCTGTTTTTT.